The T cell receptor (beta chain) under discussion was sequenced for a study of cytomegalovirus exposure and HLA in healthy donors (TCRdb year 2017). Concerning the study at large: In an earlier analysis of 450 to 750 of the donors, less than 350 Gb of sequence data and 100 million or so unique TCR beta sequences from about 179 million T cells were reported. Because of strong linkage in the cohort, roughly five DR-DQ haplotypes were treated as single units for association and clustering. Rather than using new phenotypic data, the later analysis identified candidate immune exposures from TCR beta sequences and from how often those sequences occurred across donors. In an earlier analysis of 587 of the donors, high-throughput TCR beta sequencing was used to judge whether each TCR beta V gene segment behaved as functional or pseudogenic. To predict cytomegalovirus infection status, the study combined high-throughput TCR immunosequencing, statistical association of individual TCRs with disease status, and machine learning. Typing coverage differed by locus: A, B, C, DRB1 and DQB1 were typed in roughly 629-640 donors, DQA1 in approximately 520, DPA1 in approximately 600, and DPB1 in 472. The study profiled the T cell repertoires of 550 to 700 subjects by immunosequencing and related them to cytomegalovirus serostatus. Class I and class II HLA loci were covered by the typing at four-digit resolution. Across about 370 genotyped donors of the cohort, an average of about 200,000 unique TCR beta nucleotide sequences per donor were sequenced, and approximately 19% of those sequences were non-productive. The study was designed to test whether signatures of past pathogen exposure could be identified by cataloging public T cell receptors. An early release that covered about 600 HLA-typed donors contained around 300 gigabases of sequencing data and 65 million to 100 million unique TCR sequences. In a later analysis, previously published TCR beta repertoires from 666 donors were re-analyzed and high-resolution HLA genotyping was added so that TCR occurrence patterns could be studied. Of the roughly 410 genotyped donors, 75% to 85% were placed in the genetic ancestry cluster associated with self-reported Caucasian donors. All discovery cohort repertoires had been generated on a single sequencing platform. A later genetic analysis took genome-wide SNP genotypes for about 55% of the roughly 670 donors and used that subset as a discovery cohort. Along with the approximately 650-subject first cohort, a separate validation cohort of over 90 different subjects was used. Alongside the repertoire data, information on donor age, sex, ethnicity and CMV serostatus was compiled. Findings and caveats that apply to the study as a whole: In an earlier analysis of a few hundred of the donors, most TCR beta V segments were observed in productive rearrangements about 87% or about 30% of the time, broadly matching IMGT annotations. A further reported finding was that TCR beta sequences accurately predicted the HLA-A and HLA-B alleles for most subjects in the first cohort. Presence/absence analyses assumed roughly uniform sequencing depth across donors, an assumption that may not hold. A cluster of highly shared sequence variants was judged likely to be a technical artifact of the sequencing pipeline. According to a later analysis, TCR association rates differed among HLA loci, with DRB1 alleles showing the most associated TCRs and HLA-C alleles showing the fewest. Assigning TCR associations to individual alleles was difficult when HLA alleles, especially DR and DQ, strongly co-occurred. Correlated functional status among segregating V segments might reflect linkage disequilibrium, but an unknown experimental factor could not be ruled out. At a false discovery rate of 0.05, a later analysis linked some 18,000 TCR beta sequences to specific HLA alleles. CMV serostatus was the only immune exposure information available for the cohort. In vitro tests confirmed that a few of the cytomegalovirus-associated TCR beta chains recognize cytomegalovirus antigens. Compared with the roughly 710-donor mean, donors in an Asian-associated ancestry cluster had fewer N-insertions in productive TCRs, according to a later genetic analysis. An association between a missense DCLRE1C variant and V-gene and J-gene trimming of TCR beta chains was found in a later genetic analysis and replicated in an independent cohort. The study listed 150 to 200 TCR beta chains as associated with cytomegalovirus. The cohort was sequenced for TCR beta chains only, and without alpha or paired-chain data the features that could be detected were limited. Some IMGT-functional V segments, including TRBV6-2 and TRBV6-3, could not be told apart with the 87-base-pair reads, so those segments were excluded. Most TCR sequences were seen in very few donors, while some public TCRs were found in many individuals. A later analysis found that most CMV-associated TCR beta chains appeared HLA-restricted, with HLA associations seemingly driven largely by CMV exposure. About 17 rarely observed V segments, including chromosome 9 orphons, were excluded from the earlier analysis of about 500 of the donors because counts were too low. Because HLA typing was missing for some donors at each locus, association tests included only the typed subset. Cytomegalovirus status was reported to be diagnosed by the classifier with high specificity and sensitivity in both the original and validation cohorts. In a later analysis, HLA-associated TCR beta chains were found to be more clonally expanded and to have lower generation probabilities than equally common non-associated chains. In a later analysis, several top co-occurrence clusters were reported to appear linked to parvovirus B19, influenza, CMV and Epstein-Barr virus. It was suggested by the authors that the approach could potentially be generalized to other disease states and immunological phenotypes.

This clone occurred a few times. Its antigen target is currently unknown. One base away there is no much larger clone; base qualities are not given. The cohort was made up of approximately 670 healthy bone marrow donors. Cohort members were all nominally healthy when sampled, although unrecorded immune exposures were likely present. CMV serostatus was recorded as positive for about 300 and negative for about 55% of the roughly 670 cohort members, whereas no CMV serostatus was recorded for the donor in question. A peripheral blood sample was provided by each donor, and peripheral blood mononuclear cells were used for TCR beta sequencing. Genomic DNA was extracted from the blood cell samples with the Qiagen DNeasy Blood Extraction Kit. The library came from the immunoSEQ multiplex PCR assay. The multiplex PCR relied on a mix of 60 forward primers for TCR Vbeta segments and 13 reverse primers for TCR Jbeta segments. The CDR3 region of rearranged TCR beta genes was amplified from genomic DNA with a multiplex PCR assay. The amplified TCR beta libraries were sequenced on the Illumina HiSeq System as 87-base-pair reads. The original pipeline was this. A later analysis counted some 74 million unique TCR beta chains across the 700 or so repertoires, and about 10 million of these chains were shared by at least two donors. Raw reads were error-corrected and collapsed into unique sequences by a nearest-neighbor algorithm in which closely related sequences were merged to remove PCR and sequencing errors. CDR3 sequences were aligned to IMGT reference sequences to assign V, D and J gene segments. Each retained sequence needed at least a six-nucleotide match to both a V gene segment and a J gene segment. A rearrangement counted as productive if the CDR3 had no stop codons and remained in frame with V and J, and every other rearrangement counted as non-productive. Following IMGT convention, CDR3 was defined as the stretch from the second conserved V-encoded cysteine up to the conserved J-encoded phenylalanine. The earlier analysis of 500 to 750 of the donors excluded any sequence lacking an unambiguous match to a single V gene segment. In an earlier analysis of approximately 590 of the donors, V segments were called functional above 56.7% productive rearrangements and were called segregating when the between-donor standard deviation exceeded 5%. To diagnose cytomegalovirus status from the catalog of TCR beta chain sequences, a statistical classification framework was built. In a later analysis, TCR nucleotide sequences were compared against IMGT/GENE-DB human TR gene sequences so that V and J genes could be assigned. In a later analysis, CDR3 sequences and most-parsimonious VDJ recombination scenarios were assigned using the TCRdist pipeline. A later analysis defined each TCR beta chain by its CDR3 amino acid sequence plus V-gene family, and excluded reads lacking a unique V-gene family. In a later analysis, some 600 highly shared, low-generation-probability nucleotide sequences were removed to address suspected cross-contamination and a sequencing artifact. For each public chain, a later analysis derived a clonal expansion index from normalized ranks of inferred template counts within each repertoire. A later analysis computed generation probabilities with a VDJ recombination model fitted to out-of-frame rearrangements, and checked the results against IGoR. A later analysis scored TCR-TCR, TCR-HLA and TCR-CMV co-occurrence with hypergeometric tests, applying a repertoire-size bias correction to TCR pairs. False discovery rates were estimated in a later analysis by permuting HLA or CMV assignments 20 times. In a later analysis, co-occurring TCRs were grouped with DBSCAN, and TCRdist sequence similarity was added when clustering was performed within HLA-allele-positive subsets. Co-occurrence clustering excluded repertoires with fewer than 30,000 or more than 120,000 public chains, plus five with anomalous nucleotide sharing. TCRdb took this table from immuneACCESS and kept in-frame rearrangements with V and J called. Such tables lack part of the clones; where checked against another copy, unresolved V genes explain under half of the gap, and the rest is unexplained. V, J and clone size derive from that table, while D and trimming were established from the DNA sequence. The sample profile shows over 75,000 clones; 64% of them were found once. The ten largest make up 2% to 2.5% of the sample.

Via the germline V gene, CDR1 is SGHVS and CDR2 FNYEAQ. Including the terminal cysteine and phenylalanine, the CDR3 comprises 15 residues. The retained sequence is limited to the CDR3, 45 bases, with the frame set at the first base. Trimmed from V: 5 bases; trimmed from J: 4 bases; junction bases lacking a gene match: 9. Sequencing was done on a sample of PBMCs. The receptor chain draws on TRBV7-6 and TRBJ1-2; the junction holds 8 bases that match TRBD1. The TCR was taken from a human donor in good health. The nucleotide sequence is TGTGCCAGCAGCGCACAGGGGGGCCGGGGCTATGGCTACACCTTC. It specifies CASSAQGGRGYGYTF.